Detailed here is one T cell receptor beta chain. The data belong to a study of control samples from healthy donors and cancer patients. CDR3 length: 12 residues. Trimming pared 0 bases from V and 8 bases from J, leaving 7 bases between. From germline, CDR1 is LGHNA and CDR2 YNFKEQ. Sequencing used immunoSEQ multiplex PCR; TCRdb keeps in-frame clones, though not all of them. This table has some 130,000 clones, about 93% appearing once. The sequence derives from a man aged 50-60 years with head and neck cancer. This chain uses TRBV4-2 with TRBJ1-2; weak D call: TRBD1 (5 bases). Sequenced sample: PBMCs. The CDR3 DNA reads TGTGCCAGCAGCCAAGATCGGGGCGGCTACACCTTC. Translation: CASSQDRGGYTF.